This TCR beta chain was observed in a study of T cell changes during pregnancy in multiple sclerosis. The CDR3 is made up of 14 amino acids. After removal of 6 bases from V and 0 bases from J, the junction contained 3 bases not matched to a gene. From germline, CDR1 is LNHDA and CDR2 SQIVND (reference sequence). Assay: immunoSEQ multiplex PCR; the TCRdb copy retains only in-frame clones and omits some. Here the sample spans about 73,000 clones, almost 90% being singletons. The chain has TRBV19 and TRBJ1-1, with 8 bases fitting TRBD1. This TCR came from a female donor in good health, enrolled as a control in a pregnancy study. The sample in question was peripheral blood, obtained after pregnancy. The CDR3 DNA reads as TGTGCCAGTAGCCCGGGACAGGTGAACACTGAAGCTTTCTTT. Protein sequence: CASSPGQVNTEAFF.